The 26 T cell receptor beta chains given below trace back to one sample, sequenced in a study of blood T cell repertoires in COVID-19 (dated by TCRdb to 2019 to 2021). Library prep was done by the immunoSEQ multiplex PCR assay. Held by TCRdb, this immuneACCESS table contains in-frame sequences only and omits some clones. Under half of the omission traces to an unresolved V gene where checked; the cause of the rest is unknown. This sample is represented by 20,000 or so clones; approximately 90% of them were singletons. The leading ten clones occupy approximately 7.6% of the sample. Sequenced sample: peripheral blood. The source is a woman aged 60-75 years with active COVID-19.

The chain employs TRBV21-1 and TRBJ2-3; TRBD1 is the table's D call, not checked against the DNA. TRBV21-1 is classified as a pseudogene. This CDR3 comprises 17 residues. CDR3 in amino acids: CASSKVVAGTLHYTQYF. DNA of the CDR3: TGTGCCAGCAGCAAAGTGGTTGCAGGGACACTCCATTATACGCAGTATTTT.

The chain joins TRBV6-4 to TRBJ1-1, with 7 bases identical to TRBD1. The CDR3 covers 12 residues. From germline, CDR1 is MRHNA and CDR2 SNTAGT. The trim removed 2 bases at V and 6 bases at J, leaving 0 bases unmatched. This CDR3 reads CASSDRGPEAFF. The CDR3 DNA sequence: TGTGCCAGCAGTGACAGGGGGCCTGAAGCTTTCTTT.

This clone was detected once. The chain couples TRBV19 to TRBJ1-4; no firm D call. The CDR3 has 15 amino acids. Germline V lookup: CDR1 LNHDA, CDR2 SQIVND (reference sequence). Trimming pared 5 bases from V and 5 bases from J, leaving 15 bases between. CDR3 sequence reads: CASSPTRARNEKLFF. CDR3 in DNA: TGTGCCAGTAGTCCTACGCGGGCCCGAAATGAAAAACTGTTTTTT.

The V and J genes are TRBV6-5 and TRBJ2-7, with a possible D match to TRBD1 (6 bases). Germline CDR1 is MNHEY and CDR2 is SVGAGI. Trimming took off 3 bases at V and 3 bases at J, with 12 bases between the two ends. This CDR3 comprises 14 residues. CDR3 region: CASSYRDKGYEQYF. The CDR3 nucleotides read TGTGCCAGCAGTTATAGGGACAAGGGCTACGAGCAGTACTTC.

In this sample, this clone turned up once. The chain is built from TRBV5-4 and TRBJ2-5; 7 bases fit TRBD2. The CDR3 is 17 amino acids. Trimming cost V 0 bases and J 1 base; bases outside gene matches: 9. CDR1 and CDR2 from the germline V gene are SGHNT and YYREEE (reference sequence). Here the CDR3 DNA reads TGTGCCAGCAGCTTGGGGGCGGGGAGGGGCCCCCAAGAGACCCAGTACTTC. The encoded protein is CASSLGAGRGPQETQYF.

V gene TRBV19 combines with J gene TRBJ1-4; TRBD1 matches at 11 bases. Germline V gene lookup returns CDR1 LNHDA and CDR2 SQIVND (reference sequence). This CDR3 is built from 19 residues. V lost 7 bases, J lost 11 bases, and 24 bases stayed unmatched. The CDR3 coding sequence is TGTGCCAGTACCCCTAGAGGTGGGACAGGGGGGGTAATGAAGAGGAAACTGTTTTTT. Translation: CASTPRGGTGGVMKRKLFF.

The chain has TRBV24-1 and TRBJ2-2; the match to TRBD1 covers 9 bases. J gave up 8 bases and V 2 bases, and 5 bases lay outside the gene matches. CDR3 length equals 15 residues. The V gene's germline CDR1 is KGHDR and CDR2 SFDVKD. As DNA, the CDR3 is TGTGCCACCAGTGATTCGGGACAGGGTAAGGGGGAGCTGTTTTTT. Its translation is CATSDSGQGKGELFF.

The CDR3 nucleotides are TGTGCCAGCAGCCCTCCACTAGCGGGGACCTACAATGAGCAGTTCTTC. Encoded protein: CASSPPLAGTYNEQFF. V is TRBV2 and J is TRBJ2-1; 10 nucleotides agree with TRBD2. Germline lookup yields CDR1 SNHLY and CDR2 FYNNEI. This CDR3 is 16 amino acids long. Trimming removed 6 bases from V and 2 bases from J; junction bases left unmatched: 7.

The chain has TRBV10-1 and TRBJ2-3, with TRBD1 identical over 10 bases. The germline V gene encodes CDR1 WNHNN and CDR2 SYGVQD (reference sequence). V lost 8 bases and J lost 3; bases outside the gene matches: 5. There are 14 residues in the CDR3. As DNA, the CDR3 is TGCGCCAGCGGACAGGGGGGTGTTACAGATACGCAGTATTTT. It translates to CASGQGGVTDTQYF.

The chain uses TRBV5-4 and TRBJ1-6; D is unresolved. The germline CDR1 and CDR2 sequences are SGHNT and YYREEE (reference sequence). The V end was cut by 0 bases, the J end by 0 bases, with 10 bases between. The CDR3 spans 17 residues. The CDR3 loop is CASSLDGPSSYNSPLHF. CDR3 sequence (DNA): TGTGCCAGCAGCTTGGATGGCCCCAGCTCCTATAATTCACCCCTCCACTTT.

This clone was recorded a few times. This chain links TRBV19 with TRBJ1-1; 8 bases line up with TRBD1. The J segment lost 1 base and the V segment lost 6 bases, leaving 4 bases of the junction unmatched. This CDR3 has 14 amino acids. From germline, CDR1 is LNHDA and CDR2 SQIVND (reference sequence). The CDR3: CASRDREANTEAFF. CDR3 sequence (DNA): TGTGCCAGTAGGGACAGGGAGGCGAACACTGAAGCTTTCTTT.

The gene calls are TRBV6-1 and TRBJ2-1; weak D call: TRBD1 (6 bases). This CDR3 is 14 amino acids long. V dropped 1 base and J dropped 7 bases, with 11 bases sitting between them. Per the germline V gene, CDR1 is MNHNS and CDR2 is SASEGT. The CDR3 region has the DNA TGTGCCAGCAGTGAAGGTGGCAGGGGAAATGAGCAGTTCTTC. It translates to CASSEGGRGNEQFF.

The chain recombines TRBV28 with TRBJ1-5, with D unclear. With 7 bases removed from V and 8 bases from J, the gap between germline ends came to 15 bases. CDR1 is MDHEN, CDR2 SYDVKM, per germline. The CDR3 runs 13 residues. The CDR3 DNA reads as TGTGCCAGCAATACCCCCGGGAATAAGCCCCAGCATTTT. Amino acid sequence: CASNTPGNKPQHF.

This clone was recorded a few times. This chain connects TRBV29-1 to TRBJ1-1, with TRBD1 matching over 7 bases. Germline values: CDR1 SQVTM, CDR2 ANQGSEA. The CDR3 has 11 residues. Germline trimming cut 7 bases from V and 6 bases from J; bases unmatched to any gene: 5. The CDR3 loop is CSGRQGPEAFF. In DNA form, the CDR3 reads TGCAGCGGACGACAGGGCCCTGAAGCTTTCTTT.

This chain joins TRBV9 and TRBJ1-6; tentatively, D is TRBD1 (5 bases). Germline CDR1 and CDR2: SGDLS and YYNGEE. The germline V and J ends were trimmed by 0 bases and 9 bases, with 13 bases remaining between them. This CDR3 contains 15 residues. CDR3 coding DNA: TGTGCCAGCAGCGTAGTAGGGGCGGTAGGTTCACCCCTCCACTTT. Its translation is CASSVVGAVGSPLHF.

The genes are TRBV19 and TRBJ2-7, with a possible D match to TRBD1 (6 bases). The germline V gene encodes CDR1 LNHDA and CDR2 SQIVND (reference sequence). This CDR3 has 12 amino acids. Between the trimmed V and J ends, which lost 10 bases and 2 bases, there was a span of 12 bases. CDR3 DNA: TGTGCCAATAACACAGGGACCTACGAGCAGTACTTC. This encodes CANNTGTYEQYF.

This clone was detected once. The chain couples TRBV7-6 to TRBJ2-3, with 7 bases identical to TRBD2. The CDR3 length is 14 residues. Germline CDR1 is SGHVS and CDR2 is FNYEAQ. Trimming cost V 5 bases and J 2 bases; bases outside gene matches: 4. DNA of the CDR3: TGTGCCAGCAGCGTGGGGGGGTCCACAGATACGCAGTATTTT. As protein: CASSVGGSTDTQYF.

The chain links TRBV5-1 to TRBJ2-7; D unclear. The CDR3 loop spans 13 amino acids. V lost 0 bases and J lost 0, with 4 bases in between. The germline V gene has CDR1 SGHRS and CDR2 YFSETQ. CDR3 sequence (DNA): TGCGCCAGCAGCTTGGACAACTCCTACGAGCAGTACTTC. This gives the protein CASSLDNSYEQYF. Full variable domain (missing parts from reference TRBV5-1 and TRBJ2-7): KAGVTQTPRYLIKTRGQQVTLSCSPISGHRSVSWYQQTPGQGLQFLFEYFSETQRNKGNFPGRFSGRQFSNSRSEMNVSTLELGDSALYLCASSLDNSYEQYFGPGTRLTVT.

CDR3 DNA sequence: TGTGCCAGCGGCCATGGGGCCACTGAAGCTTTCTTT. It translates to CASGHGATEAFF. The J gene is TRBJ1-1, the V gene TRBV6-1, with D perhaps TRBD1 (5 bases). Germline values: CDR1 MNHNS, CDR2 SASEGT. Trimming stripped 8 bases from V and 4 bases from J, with 11 bases between. The CDR3 consists of 12 residues.

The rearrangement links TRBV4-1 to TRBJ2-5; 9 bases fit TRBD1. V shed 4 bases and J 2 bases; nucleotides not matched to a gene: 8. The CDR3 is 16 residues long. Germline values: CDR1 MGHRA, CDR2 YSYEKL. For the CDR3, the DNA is TGCGCCAGCAGCCTCTCCGGGACAGGGCCTCAAGAGACCCAGTACTTC. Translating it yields CASSLSGTGPQETQYF.

The CDR3 sequence is CASSLGGIEQYF. The DNA of the CDR3 is TGTGCCAGCAGTTTGGGAGGGATCGAGCAGTACTTC. The chain has TRBV12-3 or TRBV12-4 and TRBJ2-7; TRBD2 agrees at 7 bases. Trimming cost V 3 bases and J 6 bases; bases outside gene matches: 2. This CDR3 is built from 12 residues.

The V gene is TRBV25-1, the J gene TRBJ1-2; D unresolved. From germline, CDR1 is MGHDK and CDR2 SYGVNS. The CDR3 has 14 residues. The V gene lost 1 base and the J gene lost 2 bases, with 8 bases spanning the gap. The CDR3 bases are TGTGCCAGCAGTGAATCGGCCAGGAACTATGGCTACACCTTC. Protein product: CASSESARNYGYTF.

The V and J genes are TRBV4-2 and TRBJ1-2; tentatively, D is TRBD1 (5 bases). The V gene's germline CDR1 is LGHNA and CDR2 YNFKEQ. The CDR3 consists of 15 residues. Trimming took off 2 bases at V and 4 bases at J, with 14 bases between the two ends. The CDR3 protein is CASSQPKGEGYGYTF. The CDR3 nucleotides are TGTGCCAGCAGCCAACCTAAAGGGGAGGGCTATGGCTACACCTTC.

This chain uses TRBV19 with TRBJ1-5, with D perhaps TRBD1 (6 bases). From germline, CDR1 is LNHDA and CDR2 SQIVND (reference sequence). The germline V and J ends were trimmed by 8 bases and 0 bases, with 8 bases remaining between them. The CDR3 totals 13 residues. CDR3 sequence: CASRDNSNQPQHF. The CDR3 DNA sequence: TGTGCCAGTCGGGACAATAGCAATCAGCCCCAGCATTTT.

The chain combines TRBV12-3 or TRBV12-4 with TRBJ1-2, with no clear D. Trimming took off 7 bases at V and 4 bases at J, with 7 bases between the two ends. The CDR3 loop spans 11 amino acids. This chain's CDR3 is CASTTGYGYTF. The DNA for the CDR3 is TGTGCCAGCACTACCGGCTATGGCTACACCTTC.

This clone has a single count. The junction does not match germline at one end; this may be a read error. CDR3: CASSPAGGEQYF. The CDR3 DNA reads TGTGCTAGCAGCCCCGCAGGGGGCGAGCAGTACTTC. V is TRBV7-7 and J is TRBJ2-7; 7 bases match TRBD1. The CDR3 loop spans 12 amino acids. The V gene's germline CDR1 is SSHAT and CDR2 FNYEAQ (reference sequence).